The 28 T cell receptor beta chains below come from one sample, sequenced in a study of CD8+ T cells in alopecia areata. Stated treatment: oral pan-JAK inhibitor, 5-10 mg twice daily. Extracted RNA was reverse transcribed into cDNA, the sequencing template. The repertoire was sequenced with immunoSEQ multiplex PCR; TCRdb's copy has only in-frame clones and lacks some. The sample records about 190,000 clones, roughly 60% being singletons. Here the sequenced sample was CD4+ T cells sorted from blood, taken at week 24, from a patient treated with tofacitinib. These receptors all stem from a human donor with alopecia areata.

Only a few counts were recorded for this clone. This rearrangement joins TRBV18 to TRBJ2-7; 7 bases line up with TRBD1. Germline assignment: CDR1 KGHSH and CDR2 LQKENI. The V gene end was trimmed by 4 bases and the J gene end by 5 bases; junction bases not matched to a gene: 14. The CDR3 is 16 residues long. In DNA, the CDR3 is TGTGCCAGCTCACTGATGGAGGCGACAGGGTCTAACGAGCAGTACTTC. Protein: CASSLMEATGSNEQYF.

This clone was seen at least ten times. The rearrangement uses TRBV7-9 and TRBJ1-1; D possibly corresponds to TRBD1 (5 bases). CDR3 length equals 18 residues. Germline-derived CDR1 and CDR2 are SEHNR and FQNEAQ (reference sequence). The V gene lost 1 base and the J gene lost 3 bases, with 21 bases spanning the gap. As DNA, the CDR3 is TGTGCCAGCAGCTTAGAGATTATGTGGGGCCGGGAGGACACTGAAGCTTTCTTT. It specifies CASSLEIMWGREDTEAFF.

This clone appeared a few times. The chain joins TRBV4-3 to TRBJ1-1, with D possibly being TRBD1 (6 bases). V lost 0 bases, J lost 4 bases, and 24 bases lay in between. CDR1 and CDR2 from the germline V gene are LGHNA and YSLEER. The CDR3 runs 19 residues. CDR3 sequence: CASSQDGTDLTGRGTEAFF. Here the CDR3 DNA reads TGCGCCAGCAGCCAAGATGGGACTGATTTGACAGGCCGGGGCACTGAAGCTTTCTTT.

This clone has a count of ten or more. This sequence joins TRBV5-1 and TRBJ2-1, with a tentative D call TRBD1 (5 bases). The CDR3 runs 15 residues. Germline V gene data show CDR1 as SGHRS and CDR2 as YFSETQ. V was trimmed by 4 bases and J by 7 bases, leaving 18 bases between them. DNA of the CDR3: TGCGCCAGCAGCCAGGGCCAGGGTGGGAATAATGAGCAGTTCTTC. Residues: CASSQGQGGNNEQFF.

The rearrangement uses TRBV30 and TRBJ2-2; a possible D gene is TRBD1 (6 bases). Germline V gives CDR1 GTSNPN, CDR2 SVGIG (reference sequence). Trimming shortened V by 4 bases and J by 0 bases, and 15 bases separated the two germline ends. The CDR3 consists of 16 residues. The CDR3 region has the DNA TGTGCCTGGAAAAAAAGAGGACAGACGAACACCGGGGAGCTGTTTTTT. Translated: CAWKKRGQTNTGELFF.

A single count supports this clone. The genes are TRBV5-1 and TRBJ2-3; 8 bases are a match to TRBD2. J gave up 4 bases and V 1 base, and 5 bases lay outside the gene matches. This CDR3 is 15 amino acids long. The germline gives CDR1 SGHRS, CDR2 YFSETQ. The CDR3 sequence is CASSLRSGGPDTQYF. The CDR3 DNA sequence: TGCGCCAGCAGCTTGCGGAGCGGGGGACCAGATACGCAGTATTTT.

This sequence joins TRBV27 and TRBJ1-5; no clear D gene. Germline CDR1 reads MNHEY; CDR2 reads SMNVEV (reference sequence). The CDR3 totals 13 residues. V shed 6 bases and J shed 7 bases, with 13 bases lying between them. The CDR3 loop reads CASSLNTLQPQHF. DNA of the CDR3: TGTGCCAGCAGCCTTAACACCCTCCAGCCCCAGCATTTT.

With respect to this clone: At one end, the junction sequence differs from germline, possibly due to a read error. This chain joins TRBV11-2 and TRBJ2-7, with D perhaps matching TRBD1 (5 bases). This CDR3 is 15 amino acids long. The germline gives CDR1 SGHAT, CDR2 FQNNGV. The CDR3 DNA follows: TGTGCCAGCAGCGCGACAGTTCTGCCCACTTACGGGCAGTACTTC. This codes for CASSATVLPTYGQYF.

This clone was counted only a few times. The gene calls are TRBV19 and TRBJ1-5; TRBD1 matches at 7 bases. In germline, CDR1 is LNHDA, CDR2 SQIVND (reference sequence). The CDR3 has 14 residues. The V segment lost 6 bases and the J segment 3 bases; nucleotides outside the gene matches: 5. The CDR3 nucleotides are TGTGCCAGTAGCGAGAGGGGGCTCAATCAGCCCCAGCATTTT. Translation gives CASSERGLNQPQHF. Filled out from reference TRBV19 and TRBJ1-5, the complete variable domain reads DGGITQSPKYLFRKEGQNVTLSCEQNLNHDAMYWYRQDPGQGLRLIYYSQIVNDFQKGDIAEGYSVSREKKESFPLTVTSAQKNPTAFYLCASSERGLNQPQHFGDGTRLSIL.

There are a few counts of this clone. The chain carries TRBV5-6 and TRBJ2-7, with TRBD1 matching 7 bases. Losses at the gene ends were 4 bases for V and 9 bases for J; bases not matched to a gene: 10. Per germline, CDR1 SGHDT and CDR2 YYEEEE. This CDR3 has 13 residues. This chain's CDR3 is CASSLGQADRQYF. The CDR3 DNA is TGTGCCAGCAGCCTCGGACAGGCGGATAGGCAGTACTTC.

The CDR3, as DNA: TGTGCCAGCAGTCGACTACAAGAGACCCAGTACTTC. Protein sequence: CASSRLQETQYF. The chain recombines TRBV2 with TRBJ2-5, with a weak D call TRBD2 (5 bases). Per the germline V gene, CDR1 is SNHLY and CDR2 is FYNNEI. The CDR3 consists of 12 residues. V was shortened by 5 bases and J by 2 bases, with 6 bases between the two germline ends.

This clone was counted a few times. The genes are TRBV6-6 and TRBJ2-2, with D possibly being TRBD1 (6 bases). The CDR3 is 13 residues long. CDR1 is MNHNY, CDR2 SVGAGI, per germline (reference sequence). V was shortened by 7 bases and J by 4 bases, with 10 bases between the two germline ends. CDR3 region: CASNSRGTGELFF. The CDR3 DNA reads TGTGCCAGCAACTCCAGGGGCACCGGGGAGCTGTTTTTT.

This clone was seen only a few times. The V gene is TRBV29-1, the J gene TRBJ2-3; D not resolved. Germline V CDR1 and CDR2: SQVTM, ANQGSEA. The CDR3 covers 12 residues. V lost 6 bases and J lost 2, with 9 bases in between. The CDR3 spells CSVLPDTDTQYF. The CDR3 nucleotides are TGCAGCGTCCTCCCGGACACAGATACGCAGTATTTT.

V usage is TRBV6-1 and J usage is TRBJ2-5, with 11 bases matching TRBD2. The J segment lost 0 bases and the V segment lost 4 bases, leaving 4 bases of the junction unmatched. Germline loops: CDR1 MNHNS, CDR2 SASEGT. CDR3 length: 16 residues. The CDR3 DNA follows: TGTGCCAGCAGTGCTCCTAGCGGGGGGCACCAAGAGACCCAGTACTTC. Protein: CASSAPSGGHQETQYF.

This sequence joins TRBV7-2 and TRBJ1-1; TRBD1 agrees at 7 bases. CDR1 SGHTA and CDR2 FQGNSA come from the germline V gene. The CDR3 sequence is 13 residues long. After removal of 4 bases from V and 5 bases from J, the junction contained 4 bases not matched to a gene. CDR3 protein: CASSSSGGTEAFF. CDR3 sequence (DNA): TGTGCCAGCAGCTCTTCAGGGGGGACTGAAGCTTTCTTT.

This chain links TRBV2 with TRBJ1-2; 9 bases fit TRBD1. Germline-derived CDR1 and CDR2 are SNHLY and FYNNEI. V was pared by 7 bases and J by 4 bases, with 16 bases of the junction left unmatched. The CDR3 totals 17 residues. Here the CDR3 DNA reads TGTGCCAGCAAGAGGACAGGGGAGGAGGCGCGATTCTATGGCTACACCTTC. Translated, it gives CASKRTGEEARFYGYTF.

The genes are TRBV29-1 and TRBJ1-1, with D hard to call. The V gene lost 7 bases and the J gene lost 5 bases, with 8 bases spanning the gap. The CDR3 length is 10 residues. Germline V CDR1 and CDR2: SQVTM, ANQGSEA. Here the CDR3 reads CSGAGTEAFF. The CDR3 DNA sequence: TGCAGCGGCGCGGGTACTGAAGCTTTCTTT. The whole variable domain, filled in from reference TRBV29-1 and TRBJ1-1, reads SAVISQKPSRDICQRGTSLTIQCQVDSQVTMMFWYRQQPGQSLTLIATANQGSEATYESGFVIDKFPISRPNLTFSTLTVSNMSPEDSSIYLCSGAGTEAFFGQGTRLTVV.

The chain uses TRBV25-1 and TRBJ1-4, with 9 nucleotides matching TRBD1. The CDR3 runs 13 residues. Per germline, CDR1 MGHDK and CDR2 SYGVNS. The trim removed 4 bases at V and 9 bases at J, leaving 3 bases unmatched. As DNA, the CDR3 is TGTGCCAGCAGTGTCGGACAGGGGCAAAAACTGTTTTTT. Its protein product is CASSVGQGQKLFF.

This clone was counted a single time. V is TRBV29-1 and J is TRBJ2-5; D possibly corresponds to TRBD2 (5 bases). Trimming shortened V by 4 bases and J by 1 base, and 16 bases separated the two germline ends. This CDR3 is built from 15 residues. Germline lookup yields CDR1 SQVTM and CDR2 ANQGSEA. The CDR3 loop reads CSVAWGVNSQETQYF. CDR3 bases: TGCAGCGTTGCATGGGGAGTGAACAGCCAAGAGACCCAGTACTTC. Full variable domain (missing parts from reference TRBV29-1 and TRBJ2-5): SAVISQKPSRDICQRGTSLTIQCQVDSQVTMMFWYRQQPGQSLTLIATANQGSEATYESGFVIDKFPISRPNLTFSTLTVSNMSPEDSSIYLCSVAWGVNSQETQYFGPGTRLLVL.

The J gene is TRBJ2-7, the V gene TRBV29-1, with TRBD1 as a possible D gene (7 bases). The CDR3 covers 12 residues. Germline CDR1 and CDR2: SQVTM and ANQGSEA. V lost 7 bases and J 5 bases, leaving 15 bases between the germline ends. CDR3 nucleotide sequence: TGCAGCGCCTCCGGAGGGGGCCACGAGCAGTACTTC. Protein: CSASGGGHEQYF.

V usage is TRBV5-6 and J usage is TRBJ1-1; D not resolved. The CDR3 contains 14 residues. Germline V gene sequence: CDR1 SGHDT, CDR2 YYEEEE. V dropped 2 bases and J dropped 0 bases, with 8 bases sitting between them. The CDR3 reads CASSLARMNTEAFF. Written as DNA, the CDR3 is TGTGCCAGCAGCTTAGCCAGAATGAACACTGAAGCTTTCTTT.

A word on this clone: Different DNA sequences within this sample yield the same CDR3. The rearrangement uses TRBV29-1 and TRBJ1-1; D not resolved. The germline CDR1 and CDR2 sequences are SQVTM and ANQGSEA. Trimming took off 1 base at V and 0 bases at J, with 6 bases between the two ends. The CDR3 is made up of 13 amino acids. The CDR3 loop reads CSVEGRLNTEAFF. DNA for the CDR3: TGCAGCGTTGAAGGAAGACTGAACACTGAAGCTTTCTTT.

This clone turned up a few times. The chain employs TRBV6-6 and TRBJ1-1; D unresolved. The CDR3 sequence is 13 residues long. Trimming pared 6 bases from V and 1 base from J, leaving 9 bases between. Germline CDR1 and CDR2: MNHNY and SVGAGI (reference sequence). CDR3 in DNA: TGTGCCAGCAGGGATATAGGGAACACTGAAGCTTTCTTT. This encodes CASRDIGNTEAFF.

This clone was seen only once. This chain connects TRBV25-1 to TRBJ2-2; TRBD2 matches 8 bases. CDR1 MGHDK and CDR2 SYGVNS come from the germline V gene. This CDR3 is 15 amino acids long. After removal of 2 bases from V and 3 bases from J, the junction contained 2 bases not matched to a gene. The CDR3 here is CASSERRGDTGELFF. CDR3 in DNA: TGTGCCAGCAGTGAAAGGCGGGGGGACACCGGGGAGCTGTTTTTT.

This clone was seen more than once but under ten times. This CDR3 reads CASSADRGFEQYF. The CDR3 nucleotides read TGTGCCAGCAGCGCAGACAGGGGTTTCGAGCAGTACTTC. The rearrangement links TRBV11-2 to TRBJ2-7, with 8 positions matching TRBD1. V gave up 5 bases and J gave up 6 bases; unmatched junction bases: 6. CDR3 length equals 13 residues. The germline V gene encodes CDR1 SGHAT and CDR2 FQNNGV. Complete variable domain (other parts from reference TRBV11-2 and TRBJ2-7): EAGVAQSPRYKIIEKRQSVAFWCNPISGHATLYWYQQILGQGPKLLIQFQNNGVVDDSQLPKDRFSAERLKGVDSTLKIQPAKLEDSAVYLCASSADRGFEQYFGPGTRLTVT.

This chain links TRBV4-2 with TRBJ2-1; 13 bases fit TRBD2. The CDR3 is made up of 17 amino acids. With V trimmed by 4 bases and J by 9 bases, 12 bases remained unmatched. From germline, CDR1 is LGHNA and CDR2 YNFKEQ. The CDR3 nucleotides read TGTGCCAGCAGCCGCCACCAAACTAGCGGGGGGGCAGGTGAGCAGTTCTTC. Amino acids: CASSRHQTSGGAGEQFF.

This chain connects TRBV11-2 to TRBJ2-3; tentative D call: TRBD2 (5 bases). The CDR3 has 18 residues. The germline CDR1 and CDR2 sequences are SGHAT and FQNNGV. Trimming took off 5 bases at V and 2 bases at J, with 23 bases between the two ends. This CDR3 reads CASSRTPNSDRITDTQYF. CDR3 DNA: TGTGCCAGCAGCCGTACACCGAATAGCGACCGGATCACAGATACGCAGTATTTT.

The chain employs TRBV4-3 and TRBJ2-1; D is unclear. Germline V gives CDR1 LGHNA, CDR2 YSLEER. CDR3 length: 15 residues. Between the trimmed V and J ends, which lost 0 bases and 8 bases, there was a span of 14 bases. The CDR3 sequence: CASSQDKVQVDEQFF. As DNA, the CDR3 is TGCGCCAGCAGCCAAGACAAGGTTCAGGTCGATGAGCAGTTCTTC.